The clone carrying this T cell receptor beta chain was picked up a small number of times. Its specificity is not known. Each person with ophthalmopathy scored at least 3 on the Clinical Activity Score, reached NOSPECS grade 4 or higher, and had been ill under 3 months. It was uncontrolled infection, other autoimmune disease, pregnancy or lactation that excluded patients. The data were obtained in a study of T cells in Graves' hyperthyroidism and ophthalmopathy. Notes on the study in general: In the blood, most expanded thyroid clonotypes above 0.001 appeared as well.

TCR beta CDR3 sequences were amplified from RNA transcripts. The HTBI set primed first-round TCR CDR3 RT-PCR. TCRdb reprocessed the multiplex PCR reads via MiXCR and lists one record per CDR3 protein. The sample consists of about 500,000 distinct CDR3 sequences, under 20% of them appearing once. J gave up 1 base and V 5 bases, and 16 bases lay outside the gene matches. This CDR3 comprises 19 residues. Germline V gene lookup returns CDR1 SGHAT and CDR2 FQNNGV. The specimen sequenced was blood. This clonotype was obtained from a woman between 18 and 30 years old with Graves' ophthalmopathy. The chain couples TRBV11-2 to TRBJ2-5, with 10 bases aligning to TRBD2. Written as DNA, the CDR3 is TGTGCCAGCAGCGGAAATAGCGGGGGGCCCCTTGGGGTCCAAGAGACCCAGTACTTC. Amino acids: CASSGNSGGPLGVQETQYF. The full variable domain, in which reference TRBV11-2 and TRBJ2-5 provide the parts outside the CDR3, is EAGVAQSPRYKIIEKRQSVAFWCNPISGHATLYWYQQILGQGPKLLIQFQNNGVVDDSQLPKDRFSAERLKGVDSTLKIQPAKLEDSAVYLCASSGNSGGPLGVQETQYFGPGTRLLVL.